Described below is a single T cell receptor beta chain sequence and its context. These data originate in a study of blood T cell repertoires in COVID-19. Assignments of participants to cohorts depended upon their own reported clinical history. The protocol was immunoSEQ multiplex PCR, while the TCRdb copy is restricted to in-frame clones and leaves out a portion. The data contain about 330,000 clones, 92% of them seen just once; the ten biggest clones take up around 18%. The sample consisted of PBMCs or T cells enriched from blood (not recorded which). The TCR originated in a woman aged 25 to 39 who had recovered from COVID-19.

The CDR3 coding sequence is TGTGCCAGCAGTTTCCGGGCGGCAGGGGAAAAACTGTTTTTT. As protein: CASSFRAAGEKLFF. This rearrangement joins TRBV28 to TRBJ1-4, with TRBD1 as a possible D gene (5 bases). CDR1 and CDR2 (germline): MDHEN, SYDVKM. The CDR3 contains 14 residues. V lost 3 bases and J lost 8, with 13 bases in between.